A selection of T cell receptor beta chains follows, all from one sample in a study of metastatic and nonmetastatic thyroid tumors. TCRdb reanalyzed the PCR reads with MiXCR. The data show about 4,500 clones, with approximately 29% seen just once and 16% held by the top ten. Sequenced sample: adjacent normal tissue. These receptor sequences come from a male donor with papillary thyroid cancer or a benign thyroid nodule (not recorded which). Some clones in this sample may be carry-over from other donors' samples. The CDR3 runs from the conserved cysteine through the conserved F or W. The D gene is left open where the match is weak. Some rows have no size entry. The others give once, few or many, or a class for an expanded clone.

D: .; V: TRBV7-2; J: TRBJ1-2; size: few; DNA: TGTGCCAGCAGCCCACCCCCCCGGGGCTACACCTTC; CDR3: CASSPPPRGYTF
D: .; V: TRBV6-5; J: TRBJ1-6; size: few; DNA: TGTGCCAGCAGTTACAATGCGGGGAGAGAGTCACCCCTCCACTTT; CDR3: CASSYNAGRESPLHF
D: TRBD2; V: TRBV5-4; J: TRBJ2-3; size: once; DNA: TGTGCCAGCAGCTTGGATCTAGCGGGAACAGATACGCAGTATTTT; CDR3: CASSLDLAGTDTQYF
D: TRBD1; V: TRBV19; J: TRBJ2-7; size: .; DNA: TGTGCCAGTAGTATAGGGACAGGGGGGAGCTACGAGCAGTACTTC; CDR3: CASSIGTGGSYEQYF
D: .; V: TRBV11-2; J: TRBJ2-1; size: .; DNA: TGTGCCAGCAGCTTAGAGACTCAGCTTATCTACAATGAGCAGTTCTTC; CDR3: CASSLETQLIYNEQFF
D: .; V: TRBV27; J: TRBJ1-2; size: few; DNA: TGTGCCAGCAGCCCTACGGCCAGGGTAGTAGCTAACTATGGCTACACCTTC; CDR3: CASSPTARVVANYGYTF
D: TRBD2; V: TRBV20-1; J: TRBJ2-1; size: .; DNA: TGCAGTGCACGTACAGGGGGACTAGCGCGAGTATCCTACAATGAGCAGTTCTTC; CDR3: CSARTGGLARVSYNEQFF
D: .; V: TRBV6-1; J: TRBJ1-4; size: medium-sized; DNA: TGTGCCAACAGCAATCCGGGAGGGGAAAAACTGTTTTTT; CDR3: CANSNPGGEKLFF
D: .; V: TRBV12-3/TRBV12-4; J: TRBJ2-2; size: large; DNA: TGTGCCAGCACCTTAGGAGGCAACACCGGGGAGCTGTTTTTT; CDR3: CASTLGGNTGELFF
D: .; V: TRBV7-8; J: TRBJ2-2; size: few; DNA: TGTGCCAGCAGCTTAGAAGCCCGTTCTTTGAGGACCGGGGAGCTGTTTTTT; CDR3: CASSLEARSLRTGELFF
D: .; V: TRBV6-1; J: TRBJ2-7; size: large; DNA: TGTGCCAGCACTGCCCGGATGACAGTAGCCTCCTACGAGCAGTACTTC; CDR3: CASTARMTVASYEQYF
D: .; V: TRBV6-1; J: TRBJ1-6; size: .; DNA: TGTGCCAGCACCCTTCTCAGTGGGGGTCCGGCATATTCACCACTCCACTTT; CDR3: CASTLLSGGPAYSPLHF
D: TRBD1; V: TRBV6-1; J: TRBJ2-2; size: .; DNA: TGTGCCAGCAGCGCCGGGACAGGAGGGACCGGGGAGCTGTTTTTT; CDR3: CASSAGTGGTGELFF
D: TRBD2; V: TRBV9; J: TRBJ2-1; size: once; DNA: TGTGCCAGCAGCGGGACTAGCGGATGGGAGCAGTTCTTC; CDR3: CASSGTSGWEQFF
D: .; V: TRBV28; J: TRBJ2-7; size: .; DNA: TGTGCCAGCAGTGCCGTCAACTCCTACGAGCAGTACTTC; CDR3: CASSAVNSYEQYF
D: .; V: TRBV7-8; J: TRBJ2-1; size: medium-sized; DNA: TGTGCCAGCAGCTTAATCTCAGGGATTAATGAGCAGTTCTTC; CDR3: CASSLISGINEQFF
D: .; V: TRBV9; J: TRBJ2-3; size: once; DNA: TGTGCCAGCAGGGGTACTAGCACAGATACGCAGTATTTT; CDR3: CASRGTSTDTQYF
D: .; V: TRBV5-1; J: TRBJ1-2; size: .; DNA: TGCGCCAGCAGCCCGGGCTATGGCTACACCTTC; CDR3: CASSPGYGYTF
D: .; V: TRBV27; J: TRBJ1-1; size: few; DNA: TGTGCCAGCAAACCGGTAGGAAGCACTGAAGCTTTCTTT; CDR3: CASKPVGSTEAFF
D: .; V: TRBV12-3/TRBV12-4; J: TRBJ2-7; size: few; DNA: TGTGCCAGCAGTCCGGAGGTCGGCGAGCAGTACTTC; CDR3: CASSPEVGEQYF
D: TRBD2; V: TRBV6-5; J: TRBJ2-1; size: .; DNA: TGTGCCAGCAGTTTAACTTGTGGCGGGAGGGCCTATGAGCAGTTCTTC; CDR3: CASSLTCGGRAYEQFF
D: TRBD2; V: TRBV28; J: TRBJ2-1; size: .; DNA: TGTGCCAGCATTCCTCTCAGCGGGAACTACAATGAGCAGTTCTTC; CDR3: CASIPLSGNYNEQFF
D: .; V: TRBV6-2/TRBV6-3; J: TRBJ2-7; size: large; DNA: TGTGCCAGCAGTTCCCCGTCGGGGGCCTACGAGCAGTACTTC; CDR3: CASSSPSGAYEQYF